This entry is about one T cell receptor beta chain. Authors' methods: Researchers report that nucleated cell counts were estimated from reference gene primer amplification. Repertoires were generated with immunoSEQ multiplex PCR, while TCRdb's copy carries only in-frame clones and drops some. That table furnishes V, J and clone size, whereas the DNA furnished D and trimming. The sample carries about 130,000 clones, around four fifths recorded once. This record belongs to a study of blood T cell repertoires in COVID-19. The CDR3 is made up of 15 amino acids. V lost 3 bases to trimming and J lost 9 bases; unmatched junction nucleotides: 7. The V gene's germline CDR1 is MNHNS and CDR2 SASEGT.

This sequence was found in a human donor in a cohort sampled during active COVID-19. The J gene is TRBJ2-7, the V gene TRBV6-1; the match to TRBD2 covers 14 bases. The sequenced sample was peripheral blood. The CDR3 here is CASSDQTSGGAVQYF. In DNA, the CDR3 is TGTGCCAGCAGTGACCAGACTAGCGGGGGGGCCGTGCAGTACTTC.